This is a list of T cell receptor beta chains from one sample in a study of T cell responses to AZD1222 COVID-19 vaccine. TCRdb keeps only in-frame clones here, not all; method: immunoSEQ multiplex PCR. The table records fewer than 100,000 clones, roughly 90% of them present only once. The source material was peripheral blood, sampled 28 days after the second AZD1222 dose. These receptors came from an adult who received the AZD1222 COVID-19 vaccine. CDR3s include the opening cysteine and the closing phenylalanine or tryptophan. D genes are given only for firm matches. Rows may omit the clone size; those that give it use once, few, many or a size class.

TRBV7-2	-	TRBJ2-1	TRBD2	TGTGCCAGCAGCTTAGGTTCGGGAGGGAAGTTCTTC	CASSLGSGGKFF
TRBV2	-	TRBJ1-5	TRBD1	TGTGCCAGCAGGGAGGGGGACAGGGGCAATCAGCCCCAGCATTTT	CASREGDRGNQPQHF
TRBV5-4	-	TRBJ1-2	TRBD1	TGTGCCAGCAGCTTGCCGGCGACAGGGATGGGCTACACCTTC	CASSLPATGMGYTF
TRBV28	-	TRBJ1-3	TRBD1	TGTGCCAGCAGACAGGGGTGGGGAAACACCATATATTTT	CASRQGWGNTIYF
TRBV4-2	-	TRBJ2-2	-	TGTGCCAGCAGCCAAGATCCCACAGGCTTCACCGGGGAGCTGTTTTTT	CASSQDPTGFTGELFF
TRBV7-3	-	TRBJ1-2	-	TGTGCCAGCAGCTTAAGGCCAGGGGCGAGTAACTATGGCTACACCTTC	CASSLRPGASNYGYTF
TRBV12-5	-	TRBJ2-5	TRBD1	TGTGCTAGTGCCCTGACAGGGGGAACCCAGTACTTC	CASALTGGTQYF
TRBV2	-	TRBJ1-5	TRBD1	TGTGCCAGCAGACAGGGGGGGATTTTGTTCAATCAGCCCCAGCATTTT	CASRQGGILFNQPQHF
TRBV6-2/TRBV6-3	-	TRBJ2-5	TRBD1	TGTGCCAGCAGTTTGAGCGGGGCCGCGGACAGGGGACGTGCGGGTGAAGAGACCCAGTACTTC	CASSLSGAADRGRAGEETQYF
TRBV5-1	-	TRBJ1-1	-	TGCGCCAGCAGCTTAGGCCAAGGGGGAGGGACTGAAGCTTTCTTT	CASSLGQGGGTEAFF
TRBV19	-	TRBJ1-3	TRBD1	TGTGCCACCCAGAGGACAGGGTACTCCGGGGACACCATATATTTT	CATQRTGYSGDTIYF
TRBV6-2/TRBV6-3	-	TRBJ2-7	-	TGTGCCAGCAGTTCACCACAGGGCTACGAGCAGTACTTC	CASSSPQGYEQYF
TRBV18	-	TRBJ1-6	TRBD1	TGTGCCAGCTCACCAAGGGACAGGGGATTCTCCTATAATTCACCCCTCCACTTT	CASSPRDRGFSYNSPLHF
TRBV6-2/TRBV6-3	-	TRBJ2-1	-	TGTGCCAGCAGTTACTCGGGCCTTAGCCATGAGCAGTTCTTC	CASSYSGLSHEQFF
TRBV28	few	TRBJ1-2	-	TGTGCCAGCAAGGGACTCTTCTATGGCTACACCTTC	CASKGLFYGYTF
TRBV18	-	TRBJ2-7	-	TGTGCCAGCTCAGGAGAGGGTTTACCCTACGAGCAGTACTTC	CASSGEGLPYEQYF
TRBV3-1/TRBV3-2	-	TRBJ1-6	TRBD1	TGTGCCAGCAGCCAGGCGGGACAGGGGGCAGCTTCACCCCTCCACTTT	CASSQAGQGAASPLHF
TRBV19	-	TRBJ2-1	-	TGTGCCAGTAGTCTCACCGGACAGTCCCACAATGAGCAGTTCTTC	CASSLTGQSHNEQFF
TRBV28	-	TRBJ2-7	-	TGTGCCAGCAGATCACACCCCTCAGGGTGGTACGAGCAGTACTTC	CASRSHPSGWYEQYF
TRBV20-1	-	TRBJ1-2	-	TGCAGTGCTAGAGACGATGGCTACACCTTC	CSARDDGYTF
TRBV18	-	TRBJ1-1	-	TGTGCCAGCTCACCTCGAGCGGTGGGGCTGAACACTGAAGCTTTCTTT	CASSPRAVGLNTEAFF
TRBV7-2	once	TRBJ1-2	-	TGTGCCAGCAGCTTAGCTGCAGGAGGCTATGGCTACACCTTC	CASSLAAGGYGYTF